This section outlines one TCR beta chain sequence together with its context. The data are from a study of PD-1 blockade in classical Hodgkin lymphoma. Each patient's relapse followed autologous stem cell transplantation, and brentuximab vedotin exposure varied. The CDR3 totals 13 residues. The germline V gene encodes CDR1 SGHRS and CDR2 YFSETQ. V lost 8 bases, J lost 0 bases, and 9 bases lay in between. Repertoires were generated with immunoSEQ multiplex PCR, while TCRdb's copy carries only in-frame clones and drops some. The sample lists around 20,000 clones, 80% to 90% occurring once. Source: peripheral blood mononuclear cells (PBMCs), taken before the second cycle of nivolumab. J is TRBJ1-3 and V is TRBV5-1; D is perhaps TRBD1 (5 bases). This TCR was recovered from a human donor with classical Hodgkin lymphoma. CDR3 nucleotides: TGCGCCAGTACGGACATCTCTGGAAACACCATATATTTT. Its protein product is CASTDISGNTIYF.